These 31 T cell receptor beta chains originate from one sample sequenced in a study of blood T cell repertoires in COVID-19. Here immunoSEQ multiplex PCR was the method, and the copy in TCRdb shows in-frame clones only, minus some. The sample has some 200,000 clones; over 80% are singletons. What was sequenced was peripheral blood. The receptors come from a man in his sixties with COVID-19, enrolled during active disease.

The chain links TRBV30 to TRBJ1-6; a possible D gene is TRBD1 (5 bases). The ends were cut back, 4 bases at V and 0 bases at J, with 19 bases in the middle. This CDR3 has 18 residues. Looked up from germline, CDR1 is GTSNPN and CDR2 is SVGIG (reference sequence). DNA of the CDR3: TGTGCCTGGAAAGTCCAGCGCGGGGCCCGCTCCTATAATTCACCCCTCCACTTT. It encodes CAWKVQRGARSYNSPLHF.

This sequence joins TRBV11-2 and TRBJ1-1; D may be TRBD1 (5 bases). The germline CDR1 and CDR2 sequences are SGHAT and FQNNGV. The CDR3 is made up of 14 amino acids. The V end was cut by 1 base, the J end by 5 bases, with 11 bases between. CDR3 sequence reads: CASSLVIKGTEAFF. CDR3 sequence (DNA): TGTGCCAGCAGCTTAGTTATTAAGGGGACTGAAGCTTTCTTT.

The chain employs TRBV18 and TRBJ1-1, with D perhaps matching TRBD1 (6 bases). The ends were cut back, 3 bases at V and 2 bases at J, with 10 bases in the middle. Germline loops: CDR1 KGHSH, CDR2 LQKENI. The CDR3 spans 14 residues. The chain's CDR3 is CASSPGTPNTEAFF. CDR3 DNA: TGTGCCAGCTCACCGGGGACACCCAACACTGAAGCTTTCTTT.

This clone was seen a handful of times. J is TRBJ1-2 and V is TRBV28, with 7 bases matching TRBD1. CDR3 length: 13 residues. Germline V lookup: CDR1 MDHEN, CDR2 SYDVKM. Trimming cost V 6 bases and J 5 bases; bases outside gene matches: 6. CDR3 nucleotide sequence: TGTGCCAGCAGCCGGGGACAGCGGTATGGCTACACCTTC. Protein sequence: CASSRGQRYGYTF.

The chain employs TRBV28 and TRBJ2-6, with a possible D match to TRBD1 (5 bases). The CDR3 sequence is 15 residues long. Trimming shortened V by 2 bases and J by 4 bases, and 9 bases separated the two germline ends. CDR1 is MDHEN, CDR2 SYDVKM, per germline. The CDR3 is CASSLEGVGANVLTF. DNA for the CDR3: TGTGCCAGCAGTTTAGAAGGGGTAGGGGCCAACGTCCTGACTTTC.

The gene calls are TRBV24-1 and TRBJ2-7; D gene uncertain. Germline V gene data show CDR1 as KGHDR and CDR2 as SFDVKD. The CDR3 is 13 amino acids. Between the trimmed V and J ends, which lost 3 bases and 1 base, there was a span of 6 bases. The CDR3 DNA reads as TGTGCCACCAGTGATCCAGGATCCTACGAGCAGTACTTC. Translated: CATSDPGSYEQYF.

The V gene is TRBV5-4, the J gene TRBJ1-3, with D possibly TRBD1 on 6 matching bases. The germline gives CDR1 SGHNT, CDR2 YYREEE (reference sequence). The V and J ends lost 2 bases and 4 bases respectively, with 7 bases between them. The CDR3 spans 13 residues. The CDR3 DNA follows: TGTGCCAGCAGCTTAACAGGGGGAAACACCATATATTTT. Protein: CASSLTGGNTIYF.

The chain joins TRBV14 to TRBJ2-1; TRBD2 matches at 7 bases. With V trimmed by 1 base and J by 8 bases, 8 bases remained unmatched. This CDR3 contains 15 residues. The germline gives CDR1 SGHDN, CDR2 FVKESK. This CDR3 reads CASSQGGGSIDEQFF. The CDR3 nucleotides are TGTGCCAGCAGCCAAGGGGGCGGGAGTATAGATGAGCAGTTCTTC.

This clone was detected only once. The V and J genes are TRBV4-1 and TRBJ2-6, with D perhaps matching TRBD2 (5 bases). The V and J ends lost 0 bases and 2 bases respectively, with 5 bases between them. CDR1 and CDR2 from the germline V gene are MGHRA and YSYEKL. CDR3 length equals 15 residues. The CDR3 DNA sequence: TGCGCCAGCAGCCAAGATAGCGCTGGGGCCAACGTCCTGACTTTC. This gives the protein CASSQDSAGANVLTF.

This clone was recorded a few times. This chain joins TRBV7-7 and TRBJ2-7, with 8 bases lining up with TRBD1. V lost 5 bases, J lost 3 bases, and 3 bases stayed unmatched. This CDR3 spans 13 amino acids. CDR1 and CDR2 (germline): SSHAT, FNYEAQ (reference sequence). The CDR3 protein is CASSPGQGYEQYF. CDR3 in DNA: TGTGCCAGCAGCCCCGGACAGGGCTACGAGCAGTACTTC.

The gene calls are TRBV6-5 and TRBJ1-3; D is perhaps TRBD1 (6 bases). The CDR3 has 14 amino acids. Germline-derived CDR1 and CDR2 are MNHEY and SVGAGI. V was clipped by 6 bases and J by 2 bases, with 11 bases between them. The CDR3 DNA reads TGTGCCAGCAGCGTACAGGGTGCTGGAAACACCATATATTTT. It yields the protein CASSVQGAGNTIYF.

The CDR3 region is CASSTGTGVYGYTF. The CDR3 DNA reads as TGTGCCAGCAGCACCGGGACAGGGGTTTATGGCTACACCTTC. The gene calls are TRBV7-2 and TRBJ1-2, with 10 positions matching TRBD1. In germline, CDR1 is SGHTA, CDR2 FQGNSA. Germline trimming cut 5 bases from V and 5 bases from J; bases unmatched to any gene: 5. This CDR3 spans 14 amino acids. Using reference TRBV7-2 and TRBJ1-2 for the parts outside the CDR3, the full variable domain is GAGVSQSPSNKVTEKGKDVELRCDPISGHTALYWYRQSLGQGLEFLIYFQGNSAPDKSGLPSDRFSAERTGGSVSTLTIQRTQQEDSAVYLCASSTGTGVYGYTFGSGTRLTVV.

This clone appeared a few times. This sequence joins TRBV15 and TRBJ1-2, with D hard to call. This CDR3 region has 15 residues. Germline assignment: CDR1 LNHNV and CDR2 YYDKDF (reference sequence). V was pared by 2 bases and J by 8 bases, with 18 bases between. CDR3 loop: CATSRLVQSSVGYTF. The CDR3 nucleotides read TGTGCCACCAGCAGATTAGTACAGAGCTCGGTCGGCTACACCTTC.

A single count supports this clone. This chain links TRBV3-1 (or the pseudogene TRBV3-2) with TRBJ1-5; 7 bases are a match to TRBD1. In germline, CDR1 is LGHDT, CDR2 YNNKEL (reference sequence). CDR3 length: 14 amino acids. The ends lost 4 bases at V and 6 bases at J; junction bases unmatched: 6. The CDR3 nucleotides are TGTGCCAGCAGCCGACAGGGACTGGGTCAGCCCCAGCATTTT. It codes for CASSRQGLGQPQHF.

V usage is TRBV3-1 (or the pseudogene TRBV3-2) and J usage is TRBJ2-1; TRBD2 agrees at 7 bases. The germline CDR1 and CDR2 sequences are LGHDT and YNNKEL (reference sequence). The V and J ends lost 5 bases and 10 bases, in that order; junction bases with no gene match: 8. This CDR3 has 13 amino acids. The CDR3 region has the DNA TGTGCCAGCAGCAGACCCGGGACTACCGAGCAGTTCTTC. Encoded protein: CASSRPGTTEQFF.

V gene TRBV9 combines with J gene TRBJ1-5, with 7 bases matching TRBD1. V was clipped by 3 bases and J by 7 bases; unmatched bases: 10. Germline CDR1 SGDLS, CDR2 YYNGEE. CDR3 length: 15 amino acids. CDR3 sequence: CASSGSGGHRQPQHF. CDR3 nucleotides: TGTGCCAGCAGCGGCTCAGGGGGACATAGGCAGCCCCAGCATTTT. Using reference TRBV9 and TRBJ1-5 for the parts outside the CDR3, the full variable domain is DSGVTQTPKHLITATGQRVTLRCSPRSGDLSVYWYQQSLDQGLQFLIQYYNGEERAKGNILERFSAQQFPDLHSELNLSSLELGDSALYFCASSGSGGHRQPQHFGDGTRLSIL.

CDR3 region: CASSLLQGNARGAKNIQYF. The CDR3 coding sequence is TGTGCCAGCAGTTTATTACAGGGTAACGCAAGGGGGGCCAAAAACATTCAGTACTTC. The rearrangement joins TRBV28 to TRBJ2-4; D perhaps matches TRBD1 (6 bases). Germline V gene sequence: CDR1 MDHEN, CDR2 SYDVKM. The CDR3 has 19 amino acids. V lost 1 base and J 1 base, leaving 20 bases between the germline ends.

The CDR3 loop is CASRTGGLDTQYF. The CDR3 DNA is TGTGCCTCCAGGACAGGGGGATTGGATACGCAGTATTTT. V gene TRBV6-5 combines with J gene TRBJ2-3; TRBD1 aligns across 10 bases. The V gene end was trimmed by 11 bases and the J gene end by 6 bases; junction bases not matched to a gene: 8. The germline gives CDR1 MNHEY, CDR2 SVGAGI. The CDR3 runs to 13 residues.

There are a few counts of this clone. No DNA is shown, since the ends of the CDR3 on it are uncertain; the CDR3 is the one TCRdb lists. The rearrangement uses TRBV6-5 and TRBJ1-1. Germline V CDR1 and CDR2: MNHEY, SVGAGI. The CDR3 region is 14 residues in length, termini included. CDR3 amino acids: CASILGGANTEAFF.

Details on this clone: The sample has other DNA sequences that encode this CDR3 too. The chain is built from TRBV18 and TRBJ1-5, with a tentative D call TRBD1 (5 bases). V was trimmed by 2 bases and J by 4 bases, leaving 6 bases between them. The germline V gene has CDR1 KGHSH and CDR2 LQKENI. This CDR3 comprises 13 residues. In nucleotides, the CDR3 is TGTGCCAGCTCACCAAAGGGGAATCAGCCCCAGCATTTT. This codes for CASSPKGNQPQHF.

This clone was seen once. The V gene is TRBV5-8, the J gene TRBJ2-1; a weak D match, TRBD2 (6 bases). There are 16 residues in the CDR3. The germline CDR1 and CDR2 sequences are SGHTS and YDEGEE. Trimming left V 1 base short and J 5 bases short, with 16 bases between. The CDR3 coding sequence is TGTGCCAGCAGCTTGACTCAGGCGGGGTGGAACAATGAGCAGTTCTTC. Translated: CASSLTQAGWNNEQFF. Full variable domain (missing parts from reference TRBV5-8 and TRBJ2-1): EAGVTQSPTHLIKTRGQQATLRCSPISGHTSVYWYQQALGLGLQFLLWYDEGEERNRGNFPPRFSGRQFPNYSSELNVNALELEDSALYLCASSLTQAGWNNEQFFGPGTRLTVL.

The gene calls are TRBV3-1 (or the pseudogene TRBV3-2) and TRBJ1-2; no firm D call. The V gene lost 3 bases and the J gene lost 4 bases, with 15 bases spanning the gap. Germline-derived CDR1 and CDR2 are LGHDT and YNNKEL (reference sequence). This CDR3 contains 15 residues. Written as DNA, the CDR3 is TGTGCCAGCAGCCATACGGGAAAGGGCGGCTATGGCTACACCTTC. Translated, it gives CASSHTGKGGYGYTF.

This rearrangement joins TRBV6-2 or TRBV6-3 to TRBJ1-1, with a tentative D call TRBD1 (5 bases). CDR1 MNHEY and CDR2 SVGEGT come from the germline V gene. Trimming stripped 0 bases from V and 4 bases from J, with 9 bases between. The CDR3 consists of 14 residues. The DNA of the CDR3 is TGTGCCAGCAGTTACTCGGTCAGGGTCACTGAAGCTTTCTTT. Protein: CASSYSVRVTEAFF.

The V gene is TRBV10-2, the J gene TRBJ1-2, with no clear D. The CDR3 length is 12 residues. The ends were cut back, 1 base at V and 6 bases at J, with 6 bases in the middle. The germline V gene encodes CDR1 WSHSY and CDR2 SAAADI. The DNA for the CDR3 is TGCGCCAGCAGTGAGTGGGGAGATGGCTACACCTTC. Amino acids: CASSEWGDGYTF.

This clone came up a few times. This sequence joins TRBV19 and TRBJ1-1, with 8 positions matching TRBD1. V was pared by 5 bases and J by 12 bases, with 11 bases of the junction left unmatched. Germline assignment: CDR1 LNHDA and CDR2 SQIVND (reference sequence). The length of the CDR3 is 13 residues. CDR3 loop: CASSPASGGVSFF. The CDR3 nucleotides read TGTGCCAGTAGTCCGGCGTCAGGGGGCGTATCTTTCTTT. The whole variable domain, remainder taken from reference TRBV19 and TRBJ1-1, is DGGITQSPKYLFRKEGQNVTLSCEQNLNHDAMYWYRQDPGQGLRLIYYSQIVNDFQKGDIAEGYSVSREKKESFPLTVTSAQKNPTAFYLCASSPASGGVSFFGQGTRLTVV.

The chain joins TRBV29-1 to TRBJ1-1; 11 bases fit TRBD1. This CDR3 is built from 13 residues. Germline lookup yields CDR1 SQVTM and CDR2 ANQGSEA. V dropped 2 bases and J dropped 11; count of bases not matched to a gene: 7. CDR3 in DNA: TGCAGCGTTGAACCGGACAGGGGGCGCCGGGCTTTCTTT. Protein product: CSVEPDRGRRAFF.

The chain joins TRBV5-1 to TRBJ1-1, with D maybe TRBD1 (5 bases). V was pared by 4 bases and J by 4 bases, with 17 bases between. The V gene's germline CDR1 is SGHRS and CDR2 YFSETQ. This CDR3 region has 15 residues. CDR3 bases: TGCGCCAGCAGCCCCGGGGCAGCGGGGAGCACTGAAGCTTTCTTT. This encodes CASSPGAAGSTEAFF.

This chain links TRBV6-5 with TRBJ1-1; a weak D match, TRBD1 (6 bases). The V and J ends lost 7 bases and 5 bases respectively, with 17 bases between them. The CDR3 runs to 14 residues. The V gene's germline CDR1 is MNHEY and CDR2 SVGAGI. CDR3 nucleotide sequence: TGTGCCAGCAAAAAGGGGGACCTTTGGACTGAAGCTTTCTTT. Translation: CASKKGDLWTEAFF.

The gene calls are TRBV7-2 and TRBJ1-4, with a weak D call TRBD1 (6 bases). Per the germline V gene, CDR1 is SGHTA and CDR2 is FQGNSA. V gave up 2 bases and J gave up 4 bases, with 14 bases separating them. This CDR3 spans 16 amino acids. In DNA, the CDR3 is TGTGCCAGCAGCTTAAAAGGGTCAGGGGTTAATGAAAAACTGTTTTTT. Translated: CASSLKGSGVNEKLFF.

The rearrangement joins TRBV2 to TRBJ2-3; 7 nucleotides align to TRBD1. CDR3 length: 16 residues. From germline, CDR1 is SNHLY and CDR2 FYNNEI. The V gene end was trimmed by 4 bases and the J gene end by 2 bases; junction bases not matched to a gene: 9. The CDR3 spells CASSGGPGQFTDTQYF. The CDR3 DNA follows: TGTGCCAGCAGTGGGGGGCCGGGACAGTTCACAGATACGCAGTATTTT.

The chain recombines TRBV9 with TRBJ2-1; 7 bases align to TRBD2. This CDR3 contains 16 residues. Per germline, CDR1 SGDLS and CDR2 YYNGEE. V was pared by 0 bases and J by 2 bases, with 5 bases of the junction left unmatched. The CDR3 DNA reads TGTGCCAGCAGCGTAGTGTCTAGCGGACCCTACAATGAGCAGTTCTTC. It is translated as CASSVVSSGPYNEQFF.